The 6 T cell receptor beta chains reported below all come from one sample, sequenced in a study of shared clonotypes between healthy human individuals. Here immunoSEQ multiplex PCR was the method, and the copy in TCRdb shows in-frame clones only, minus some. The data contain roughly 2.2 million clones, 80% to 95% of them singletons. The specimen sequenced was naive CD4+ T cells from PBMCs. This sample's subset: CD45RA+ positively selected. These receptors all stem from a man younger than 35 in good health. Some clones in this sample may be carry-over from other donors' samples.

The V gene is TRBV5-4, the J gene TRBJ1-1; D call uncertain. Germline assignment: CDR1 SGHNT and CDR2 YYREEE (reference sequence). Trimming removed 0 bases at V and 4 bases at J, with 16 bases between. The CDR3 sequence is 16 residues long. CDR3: CASSLDAGQPVTEAFF. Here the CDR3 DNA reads TGTGCCAGCAGCTTGGATGCGGGCCAGCCGGTCACTGAAGCTTTCTTT.

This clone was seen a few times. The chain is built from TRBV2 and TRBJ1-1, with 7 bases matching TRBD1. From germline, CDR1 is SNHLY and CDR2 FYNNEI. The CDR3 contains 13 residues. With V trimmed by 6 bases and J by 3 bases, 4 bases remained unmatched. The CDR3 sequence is CASSDDRDTEAFF. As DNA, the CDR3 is TGTGCCAGCAGCGACGACAGGGACACTGAAGCTTTCTTT. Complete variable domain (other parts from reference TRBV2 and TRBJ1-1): EPEVTQTPSHQVTQMGQEVILRCVPISNHLYFYWYRQILGQKVEFLVSFYNNEISEKSEIFDDQFSVERPDGSNFTLKIRSTKLEDSAMYFCASSDDRDTEAFFGQGTRLTVV.

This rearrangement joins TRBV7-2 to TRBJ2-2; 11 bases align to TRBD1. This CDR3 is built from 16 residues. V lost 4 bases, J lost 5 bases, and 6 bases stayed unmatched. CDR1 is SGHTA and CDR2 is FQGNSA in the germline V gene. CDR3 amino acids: CASSSRTGGWTGELFF. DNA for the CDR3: TGTGCCAGCAGCTCCAGGACAGGGGGCTGGACCGGGGAGCTGTTTTTT.

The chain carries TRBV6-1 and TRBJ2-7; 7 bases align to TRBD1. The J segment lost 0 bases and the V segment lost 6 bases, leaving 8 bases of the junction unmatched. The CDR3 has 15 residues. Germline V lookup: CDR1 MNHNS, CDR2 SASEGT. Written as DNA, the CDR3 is TGTGCCAGCAGGAAACCAGGGGGTTTCTCCTACGAGCAGTACTTC. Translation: CASRKPGGFSYEQYF.

This CDR3 reads CASSGGQGINQPQHF. CDR3 coding DNA: TGCGCCAGCAGCGGCGGACAGGGGATCAATCAGCCCCAGCATTTT. The chain employs TRBV4-1 and TRBJ1-5, with TRBD1 identical over 9 bases. Per the germline V gene, CDR1 is MGHRA and CDR2 is YSYEKL. The CDR3 extends over 15 amino acids. V lost 5 bases and J lost 3; bases outside the gene matches: 5.

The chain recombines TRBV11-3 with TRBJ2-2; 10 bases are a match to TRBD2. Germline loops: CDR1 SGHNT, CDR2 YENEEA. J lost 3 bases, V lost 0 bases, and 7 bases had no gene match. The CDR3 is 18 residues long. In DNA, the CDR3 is TGTGCCAGCAGCTTAGATAGGAGCGGGAGGGCCCACACCGGGGAGCTGTTTTTT. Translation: CASSLDRSGRAHTGELFF. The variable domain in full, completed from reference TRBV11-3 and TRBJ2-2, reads EAGVVQSPRYKIIEKKQPVAFWCNPISGHNTLYWYLQNLGQGPELLIRYENEEAVDDSQLPKDRFSAERLKGVDSTLKIQPAELGDSAVYLCASSLDRSGRAHTGELFFGEGSRLTVL.